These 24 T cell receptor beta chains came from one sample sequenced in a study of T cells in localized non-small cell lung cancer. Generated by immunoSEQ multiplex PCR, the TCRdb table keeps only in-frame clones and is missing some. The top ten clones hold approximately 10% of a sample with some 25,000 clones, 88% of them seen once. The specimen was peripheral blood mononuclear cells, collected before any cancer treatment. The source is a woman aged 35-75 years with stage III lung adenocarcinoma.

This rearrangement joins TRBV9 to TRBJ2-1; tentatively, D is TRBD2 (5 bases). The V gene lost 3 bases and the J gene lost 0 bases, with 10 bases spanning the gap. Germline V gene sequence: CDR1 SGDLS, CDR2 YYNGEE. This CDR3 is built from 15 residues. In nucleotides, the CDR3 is TGTGCCAGCAGCGCTAGCCCCAGCTCCTACAATGAGCAGTTCTTC. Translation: CASSASPSSYNEQFF.

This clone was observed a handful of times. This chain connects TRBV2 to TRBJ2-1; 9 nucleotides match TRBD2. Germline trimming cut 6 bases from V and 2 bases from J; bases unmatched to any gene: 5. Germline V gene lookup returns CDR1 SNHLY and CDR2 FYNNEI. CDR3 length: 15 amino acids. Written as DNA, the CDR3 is TGTGCCAGCAGGCTCCTAGCGGGACCCTACAATGAGCAGTTCTTC. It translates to CASRLLAGPYNEQFF.

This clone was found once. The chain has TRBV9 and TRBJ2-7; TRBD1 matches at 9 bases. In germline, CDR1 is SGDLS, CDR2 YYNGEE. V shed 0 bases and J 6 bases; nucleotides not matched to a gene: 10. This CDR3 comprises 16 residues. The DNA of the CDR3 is TGTGCCAGCAGCGTAGGTGTGGGACAGGGCCAGATCGAGCAGTACTTC. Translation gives CASSVGVGQGQIEQYF.

The CDR3 here is CASTHSGLWNEQFF. The CDR3 DNA sequence: TGTGCCAGCACCCACTCGGGGCTGTGGAATGAGCAGTTCTTC. The gene calls are TRBV6-6 and TRBJ2-1, with D perhaps assigned TRBD1 or TRBD2 (5 bases each). Trimming shortened V by 7 bases and J by 7 bases, and 17 bases separated the two germline ends. This CDR3 spans 14 amino acids. The germline gives CDR1 MNHNY, CDR2 SVGAGI (reference sequence).

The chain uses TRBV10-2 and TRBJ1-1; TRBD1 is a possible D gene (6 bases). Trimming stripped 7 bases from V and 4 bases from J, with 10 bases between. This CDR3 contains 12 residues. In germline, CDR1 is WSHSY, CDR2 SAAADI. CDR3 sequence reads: CASTSGVTEAFF. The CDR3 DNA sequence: TGCGCCAGCACCTCAGGGGTCACTGAAGCTTTCTTT.

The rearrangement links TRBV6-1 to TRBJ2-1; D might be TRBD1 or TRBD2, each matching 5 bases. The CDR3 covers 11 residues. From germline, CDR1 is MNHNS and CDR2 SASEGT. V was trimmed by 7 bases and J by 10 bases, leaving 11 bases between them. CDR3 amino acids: CASTGTKEQFF. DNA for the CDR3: TGTGCCAGCACAGGGACCAAGGAGCAGTTCTTC.

The CDR3 DNA follows: TGTGCCAGTAGTAGGAGGGGGGGCCGGGAGACCCAGTACTTC. Translated: CASSRRGGRETQYF. V and J are TRBV19 and TRBJ2-5, with TRBD2 as a possible D gene (7 bases). V was pared by 4 bases and J by 5 bases, with 14 bases between. Germline V gene data show CDR1 as LNHDA and CDR2 as SQIVND (reference sequence). This CDR3 contains 14 residues.

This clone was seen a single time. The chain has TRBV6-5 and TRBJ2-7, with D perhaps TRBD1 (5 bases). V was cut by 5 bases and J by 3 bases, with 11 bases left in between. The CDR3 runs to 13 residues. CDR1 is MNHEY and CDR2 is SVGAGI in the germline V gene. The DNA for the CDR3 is TGTGCCAGCAGTCGACAGTACCACTACGAGCAGTACTTC. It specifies CASSRQYHYEQYF.

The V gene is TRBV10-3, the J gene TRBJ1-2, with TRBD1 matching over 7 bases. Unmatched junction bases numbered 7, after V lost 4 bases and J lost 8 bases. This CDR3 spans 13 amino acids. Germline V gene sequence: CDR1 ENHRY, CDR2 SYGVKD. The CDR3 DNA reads TGTGCCATCAGTGGGACAGGATTGGACGGCTACACCTTC. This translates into CAISGTGLDGYTF.

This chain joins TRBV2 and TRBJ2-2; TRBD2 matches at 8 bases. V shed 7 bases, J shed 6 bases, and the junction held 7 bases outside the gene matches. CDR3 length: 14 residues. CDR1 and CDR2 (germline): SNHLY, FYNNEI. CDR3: CASTSGGVAGELFF. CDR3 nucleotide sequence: TGTGCCAGCACGTCCGGGGGGGTCGCCGGGGAGCTGTTTTTT. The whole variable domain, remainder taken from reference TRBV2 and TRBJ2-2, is EPEVTQTPSHQVTQMGQEVILRCVPISNHLYFYWYRQILGQKVEFLVSFYNNEISEKSEIFDDQFSVERPDGSNFTLKIRSTKLEDSAMYFCASTSGGVAGELFFGEGSRLTVL.

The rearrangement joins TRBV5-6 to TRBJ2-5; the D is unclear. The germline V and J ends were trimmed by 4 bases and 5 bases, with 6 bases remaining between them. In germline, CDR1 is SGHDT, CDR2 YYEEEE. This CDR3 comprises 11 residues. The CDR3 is CASSVTETQYF. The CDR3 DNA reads TGTGCCAGCAGCGTTACCGAGACCCAGTACTTC.

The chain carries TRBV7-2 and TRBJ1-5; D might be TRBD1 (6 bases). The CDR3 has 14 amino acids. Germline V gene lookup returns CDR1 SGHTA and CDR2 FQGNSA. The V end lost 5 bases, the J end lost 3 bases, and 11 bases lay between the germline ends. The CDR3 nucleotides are TGTGCCAGCAGCCTCCGGGACACCAATCAGCCCCAGCATTTT. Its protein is CASSLRDTNQPQHF.

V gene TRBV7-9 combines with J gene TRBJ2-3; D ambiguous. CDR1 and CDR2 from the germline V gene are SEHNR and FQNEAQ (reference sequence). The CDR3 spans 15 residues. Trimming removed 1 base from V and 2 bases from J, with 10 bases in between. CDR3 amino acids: CASSLGERDTDTQYF. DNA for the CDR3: TGTGCCAGCAGCTTAGGGGAAAGAGACACAGATACGCAGTATTTT.

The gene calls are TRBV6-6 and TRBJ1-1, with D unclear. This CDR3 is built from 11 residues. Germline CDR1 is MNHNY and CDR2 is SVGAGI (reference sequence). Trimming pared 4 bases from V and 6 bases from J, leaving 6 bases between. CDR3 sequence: CASSFPPEAFF. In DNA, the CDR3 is TGTGCCAGCAGTTTCCCCCCTGAAGCTTTCTTT.

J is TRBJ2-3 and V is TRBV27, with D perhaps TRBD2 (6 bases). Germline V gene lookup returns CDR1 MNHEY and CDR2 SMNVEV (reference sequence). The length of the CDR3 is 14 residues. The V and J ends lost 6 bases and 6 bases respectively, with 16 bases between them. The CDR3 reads CASRGSGPRDTQYF. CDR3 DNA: TGTGCCAGCAGGGGGAGCGGGCCGCGGGATACGCAGTATTTT.

CDR3 coding DNA: TGTGCCAGCACCAGGGGGGCGGGGGCGAACACCGGGGAGCTGTTTTTT. It specifies CASTRGAGANTGELFF. This sequence joins TRBV9 and TRBJ2-2, with D perhaps assigned TRBD1 or TRBD2 (7 bases each). The CDR3 consists of 16 residues. From germline, CDR1 is SGDLS and CDR2 YYNGEE. Trimming removed 6 bases from V and 0 bases from J, with 15 bases in between.

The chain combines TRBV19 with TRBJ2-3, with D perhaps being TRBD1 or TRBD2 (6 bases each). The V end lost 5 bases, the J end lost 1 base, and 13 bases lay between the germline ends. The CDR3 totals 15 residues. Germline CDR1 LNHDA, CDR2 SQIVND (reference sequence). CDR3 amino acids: CASSSGAQGTDTQYF. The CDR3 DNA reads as TGTGCCAGTAGTTCGGGGGCGCAGGGCACAGATACGCAGTATTTT.

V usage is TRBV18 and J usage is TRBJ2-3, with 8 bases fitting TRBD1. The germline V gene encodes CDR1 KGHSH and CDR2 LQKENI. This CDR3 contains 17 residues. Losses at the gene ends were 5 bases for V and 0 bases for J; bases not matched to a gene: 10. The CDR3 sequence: CASSSWRQGPSTDTQYF. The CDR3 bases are TGTGCCAGCTCATCATGGCGACAGGGGCCTAGCACAGATACGCAGTATTTT.

The CDR3 loop reads CAISETGLAGGGYNEQFF. Here the CDR3 DNA reads TGTGCCATCAGTGAGACAGGACTAGCGGGAGGGGGCTACAATGAGCAGTTCTTC. The rearrangement links TRBV10-3 to TRBJ2-1, with TRBD2 matching over 15 bases. After removal of 2 bases from V and 3 bases from J, the junction contained 5 bases not matched to a gene. The CDR3 is 18 amino acids. Germline loops: CDR1 ENHRY, CDR2 SYGVKD.

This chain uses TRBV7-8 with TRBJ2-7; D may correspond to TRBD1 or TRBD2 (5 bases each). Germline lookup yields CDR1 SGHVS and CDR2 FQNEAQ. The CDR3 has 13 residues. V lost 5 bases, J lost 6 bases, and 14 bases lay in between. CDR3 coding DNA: TGTGCCAGCAGCCCAAATTTTGGGGGCGAGCAGTACTTC. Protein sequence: CASSPNFGGEQYF.

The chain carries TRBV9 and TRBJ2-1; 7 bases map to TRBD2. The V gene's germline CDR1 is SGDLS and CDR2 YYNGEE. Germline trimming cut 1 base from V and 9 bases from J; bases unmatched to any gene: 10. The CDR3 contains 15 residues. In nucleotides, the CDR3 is TGTGCCAGCAGCGTATTAGCGGGTCCGGGGGGTGAGCAGTTCTTC. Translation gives CASSVLAGPGGEQFF.

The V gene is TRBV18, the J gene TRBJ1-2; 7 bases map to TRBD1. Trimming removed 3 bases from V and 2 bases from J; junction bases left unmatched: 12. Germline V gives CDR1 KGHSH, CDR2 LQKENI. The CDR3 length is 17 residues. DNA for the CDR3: TGTGCCAGCTCACCGCAAACACGGGACAGCGTCAACTATGGCTACACCTTC. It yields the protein CASSPQTRDSVNYGYTF. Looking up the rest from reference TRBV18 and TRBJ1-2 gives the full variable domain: NAGVMQNPRHLVRRRGQEARLRCSPMKGHSHVYWYRQLPEEGLKFMVYLQKENIIDESGMPKERFSAEFPKEGPSILRIQQVVRGDSAAYFCASSPQTRDSVNYGYTFGSGTRLTVV.

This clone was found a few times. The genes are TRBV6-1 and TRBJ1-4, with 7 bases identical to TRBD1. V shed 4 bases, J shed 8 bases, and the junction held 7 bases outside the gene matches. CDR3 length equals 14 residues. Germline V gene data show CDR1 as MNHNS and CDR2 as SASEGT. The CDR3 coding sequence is TGTGCCAGCAGTGGACAGGGAGTTCAGGAAAAACTGTTTTTT. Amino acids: CASSGQGVQEKLFF.

The CDR3 DNA reads TGTGCCACCAGCTATGGACTCGGGGGCTACACCTTC. Translating gives CATSYGLGGYTF. The chain links TRBV15 to TRBJ1-2; D unclear. This CDR3 has 12 residues. Germline-derived CDR1 and CDR2 are LNHNV and YYDKDF (reference sequence). The V and J ends lost 5 bases and 8 bases respectively, with 12 bases between them.